This TCR beta chain was observed in a study of T-cell memory formation after mild COVID-19 (dated by TCRdb to about 2021). Background on the whole study: TCR sequence clusters from the two donors were largely donor specific. Longitudinal TCRalpha and TCRbeta repertoire sequencing tracked T-cell clones expanding and contracting after mild COVID-19 in two donors. Two young, previously healthy adult volunteers made up the cohort, one male and one female. Study-level results and caveats: SARS-CoV-2 specificity was not confirmed for the second-wave clones peaking on day 37. From day 15 to 85, contracting clones showed balanced CD4/CD8 phenotypes, whereas a second wave of clones that expanded from day 15 to 37 leaned towards CD4+. Only a couple of mild cases were covered in the study, and larger cohorts including severe cases with pre-infection samples were considered necessary. Contracting CD4+ clones were located mainly in the CM and EM memory subsets, whereas CD8+ clones were found to be enriched in EMRA. Some responding clones were detected in pre-infection memory, which suggested that pre-existing cross-reactive memory T cells had joined the SARS-CoV-2 response.

Ficoll-Paque density gradient centrifugation was used to isolate PBMCs. Concerning this clonotype itself: No cognate antigen has been identified for it. Base-call qualities are not available, and no considerably larger clone is one nucleotide away.

The sequencer was an Illumina NovaSeq 6000. TCRalpha and TCRbeta cDNA libraries were built by 5'RACE with constant-segment primers, adding sample barcodes and unique molecular identifiers. Trizol reagent was used to extract RNA from every sample. Amplification of the libraries took two PCR steps, and the second step added a second sample barcode plus Illumina TruSeq adapters. The libraries were sequenced on an Illumina NovaSeq using 2 x 150 bp paired-end reads. In the original analysis: Demultiplexing of reads and collapsing into UMI-guided consensus sequences were performed with migec v1.2.7. With mixcr v2.1.11, UMI consensuses were aligned to TRA and TRB V and J templates and assembled into clonotypes. A clonotype was counted as expanded or contracted only when both edgeR and NoisET called the clonotype significant, with the noise models trained on biological replicates. For edgeR calls, the cutoffs were a false discovery rate-adjusted p below 0.01 and a log2 fold-change threshold of 1. As an exploratory analysis of dynamics, max-normalized trajectories of the 1000 most abundant clonotypes were examined by PCA with hierarchical clustering. The CD4 or CD8 phenotype of responding clones was assigned using the separately sequenced CD4+ and CD8+ repertoires. TCRdb ran its own pipeline on the public reads, namely fastp trimming at Q25 and MiXCR clone calling, and kept in-frame beta chains. All rows with the same CDR3 protein become a single entry with the most common DNA and genes. V and J calls and clone size were set by TCRdb, not the authors. A total of more than 350,000 distinct CDR3 sequences appear in this sample, 16% of them only once. The ten largest account for 20% to 25% of the sample.

Sequencing used PBMCs or a T cell subset sorted from them (not recorded which). The TCR comes from a man younger than 35 who had mild COVID-19 (a few samples of this study predate the infection). The sample titles of this study are shuffled in the database, so cell type and time point are left out; the donor was told from shared clones.

The base sequence is TGTGCCAGCGGTTCTCTTCAGTTCGACAGGGACTCTGGAAACACCATATATTTT. This codes for CASGSLQFDRDSGNTIYF. Recombination connected TRBV5-5 to TRBJ1-3; TRBD1 fits 7 bases in the junction. Ends trimmed: V by 7 bases, J by 0 bases; bases unmatched to a gene: 16. The CDR3 numbers 18 residues from cysteine through phenylalanine. Only the CDR3 region is kept as DNA, spanning 54 bases read in frame from base 1. Sequences SGHKS (CDR1) and YYEKEE (CDR2) are obtained from the germline V gene (reference sequence).